This TCR beta chain came from a study of CD8 T cells in ankylosing spondylitis. Points from the study as a whole: Earlier reports found some motif variants in synovial fluid and blood in reactive arthritis. Disease-linked clones had a CD8+ phenotype and relatively low frequency in peripheral blood. It was reported that disease-linked clones were significantly enriched in matched ankylosing spondylitis synovial fluid. Made up of fewer than ten highly homologous variants, a TCR beta motif appeared characteristic of ankylosing spondylitis blood.

By quantitative 5'-RACE with molecular barcodes, the TCR beta libraries were made. TCRdb reanalysed the 5' RACE reads using MiXCR and keeps one entry per CDR3 protein. The sample lists about 420,000 distinct CDR3 sequences, 20% to 25% occurring once. Notes on this clonotype: Its antigen remains unknown. One end of the junction fails to match germline, which may point to a read error.

This CDR3 has 15 residues. Germline CDR1 and CDR2: MDHEN and SYDVKM. Sequencing was performed on blood, either unsorted or a sorted T cell fraction (not recorded which). The chain has TRBV28 and TRBJ1-3; maybe TRBD1 (5 bases). This clonotype was sampled from a male donor with ankylosing spondylitis. The CDR3 loop is CASSSAGQSYSGNTF. As DNA, the CDR3 is TGTGCCAGCAGCTCCGCGGGGCAGTCGTACTCTGGAAACACCTTT.